These T cell receptor beta chains were read from a single sample in a study of control samples from healthy donors and cancer patients. Assay used: immunoSEQ multiplex PCR; TCRdb lists only in-frame clones, some missing. The repertoire has about 89,000 clones, 86% of them found once; the top ten carry around 21%. The sample taken for sequencing was blood. The receptor set was obtained from a man in his thirties or forties in good health. Both conserved end residues are part of each CDR3. The order of the fields is V gene, clone size, CDR3 protein. Part of the rows lack a size; the others show once, few, many or a class for expanded clones.

v_gene: TRBV6-4; abundance: -; CDR3aa: CASSDLTGGLGELFF
v_gene: TRBV5-4; abundance: -; CDR3aa: CASSPGRDLEAFF
v_gene: TRBV5-1; abundance: -; CDR3aa: CASSLRTGGNEQFF
v_gene: TRBV24-1; abundance: few; CDR3aa: CATSDPTGGAVFDNQPQHF
v_gene: TRBV2; abundance: -; CDR3aa: CANQMGGNTGELFF
v_gene: TRBV5-1; abundance: -; CDR3aa: CASTPGVGGYGYTF
v_gene: TRBV5-1; abundance: -; CDR3aa: CASSHGTSGGARETQYF
v_gene: TRBV19; abundance: -; CDR3aa: CASSNPGQPGSNQPQHF
v_gene: TRBV5-1; abundance: once; CDR3aa: CASSGGRTSQETQYF
v_gene: TRBV6-6; abundance: once; CDR3aa: CASRTGGDGYTF
v_gene: TRBV7-9; abundance: -; CDR3aa: CASSLGLAGGASDTGELFF
v_gene: TRBV6-5; abundance: -; CDR3aa: CASSYNMNTEAFF
v_gene: TRBV7-9; abundance: -; CDR3aa: CASSKDRGTGELFF
v_gene: TRBV4-1; abundance: -; CDR3aa: CASSQDRNGGRQYF
v_gene: TRBV12-5; abundance: few; CDR3aa: CASGLRPGTGYDQPQHF
v_gene: TRBV18; abundance: -; CDR3aa: CASSPGTERLPPYEQYF
v_gene: TRBV6-6; abundance: -; CDR3aa: CASRGDYSSPLHF
v_gene: TRBV2; abundance: -; CDR3aa: CASSLGTSGYYNEQFF
v_gene: TRBV6-5; abundance: -; CDR3aa: CASRGGTAPLHF
v_gene: TRBV3-1/TRBV3-2; abundance: -; CDR3aa: CASSQDRGNEKLFF
v_gene: TRBV4-1; abundance: -; CDR3aa: CASSQGAFANTEELFF
v_gene: TRBV11-2; abundance: -; CDR3aa: CASSLVSAGGVETQYF